This entry describes one T cell receptor beta chain. These data belong to a study of blood T cell repertoires in COVID-19. The V and J ends lost 10 bases and 2 bases respectively, with 17 bases between them. Germline lookup yields CDR1 ENHRY and CDR2 SYGVKD. The CDR3 covers 14 residues. TCRdb's copy holds only in-frame clones and misses some; the assay was immunoSEQ multiplex PCR. The sample has about 50,000 clones, around 83% seen once. The V gene is TRBV10-3, the J gene TRBJ1-1; D unclear. The sequence was obtained from a human donor in a cohort sampled during active COVID-19. Sequenced sample: peripheral blood. The CDR3 DNA is TGTGCCACCTCCTTGGGCAGCTTAAACACTGAAGCTTTCTTT. Amino acids: CATSLGSLNTEAFF.